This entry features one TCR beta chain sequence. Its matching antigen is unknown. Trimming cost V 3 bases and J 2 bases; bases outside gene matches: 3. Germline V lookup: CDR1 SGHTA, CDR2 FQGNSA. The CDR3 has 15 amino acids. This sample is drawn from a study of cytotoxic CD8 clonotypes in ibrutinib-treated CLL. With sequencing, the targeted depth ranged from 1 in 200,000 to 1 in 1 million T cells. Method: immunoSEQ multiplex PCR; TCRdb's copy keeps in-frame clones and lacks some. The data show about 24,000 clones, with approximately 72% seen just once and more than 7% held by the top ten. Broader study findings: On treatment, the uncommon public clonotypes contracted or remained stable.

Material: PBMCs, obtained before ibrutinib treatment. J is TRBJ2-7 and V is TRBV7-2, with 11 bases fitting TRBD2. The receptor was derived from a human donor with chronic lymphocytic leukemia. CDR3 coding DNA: TGTGCCAGCAGCTTCGGACTAGCGGGTACCTACGAGCAGTACTTC. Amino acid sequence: CASSFGLAGTYEQYF. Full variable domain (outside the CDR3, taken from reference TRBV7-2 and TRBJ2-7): GAGVSQSPSNKVTEKGKDVELRCDPISGHTALYWYRQSLGQGLEFLIYFQGNSAPDKSGLPSDRFSAERTGGSVSTLTIQRTQQEDSAVYLCASSFGLAGTYEQYFGPGTRLTVT.